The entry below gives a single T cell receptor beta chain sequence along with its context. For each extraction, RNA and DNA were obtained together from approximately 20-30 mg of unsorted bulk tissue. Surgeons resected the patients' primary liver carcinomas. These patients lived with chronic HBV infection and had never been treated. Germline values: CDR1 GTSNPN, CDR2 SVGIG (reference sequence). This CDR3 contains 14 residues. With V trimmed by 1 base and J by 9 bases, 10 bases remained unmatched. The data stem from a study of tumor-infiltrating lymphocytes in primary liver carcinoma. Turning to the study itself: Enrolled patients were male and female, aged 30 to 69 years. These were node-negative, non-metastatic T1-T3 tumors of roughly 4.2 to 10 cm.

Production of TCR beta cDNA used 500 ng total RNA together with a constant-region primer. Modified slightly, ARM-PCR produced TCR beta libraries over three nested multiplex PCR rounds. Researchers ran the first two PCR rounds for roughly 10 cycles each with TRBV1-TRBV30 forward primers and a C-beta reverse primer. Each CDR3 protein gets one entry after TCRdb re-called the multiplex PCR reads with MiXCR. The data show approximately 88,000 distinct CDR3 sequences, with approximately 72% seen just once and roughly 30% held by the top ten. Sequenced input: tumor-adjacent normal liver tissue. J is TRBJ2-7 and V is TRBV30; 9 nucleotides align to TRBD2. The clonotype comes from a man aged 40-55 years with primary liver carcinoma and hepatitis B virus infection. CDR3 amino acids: CAWSASGIFPVQYF. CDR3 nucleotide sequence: TGTGCCTGGAGTGCTAGCGGGATCTTTCCCGTGCAGTACTTC.